This T cell receptor beta chain was obtained from a study of T cell responses to AZD1222 COVID-19 vaccine. General observations from the study: Clonal diversity was possibly underestimated; the donors were predominantly white British and more often female. Without day 14 samples, only post-peak T cell repertoires were studied. When two AZD1222 doses had been given, Spike-specific TCR breadth and depth rose.

V was clipped by 5 bases and J by 1 base; unmatched bases: 5. Germline V lookup: CDR1 MDHEN, CDR2 SYDVKM. The CDR3 sequence is 16 residues long. For this clone: Antigen: not known.

Pooling of second doses given at about 4 or about 12 weeks was done. Assay used: immunoSEQ multiplex PCR; TCRdb lists only in-frame clones, some missing. The sample shows 100,000 to 150,000 clones, roughly 90% of them seen only once. The gene calls are TRBV28 and TRBJ2-3, with 11 bases fitting TRBD2. Here the sequenced sample was peripheral blood, taken 28 days after the second AZD1222 dose. This clonotype was sampled from an adult who received the AZD1222 COVID-19 vaccine. The CDR3 nucleotides are TGTGCCAGCAGTGACCCGGGACTAGCGGGCACAGATACGCAGTATTTT. Translation gives CASSDPGLAGTDTQYF.